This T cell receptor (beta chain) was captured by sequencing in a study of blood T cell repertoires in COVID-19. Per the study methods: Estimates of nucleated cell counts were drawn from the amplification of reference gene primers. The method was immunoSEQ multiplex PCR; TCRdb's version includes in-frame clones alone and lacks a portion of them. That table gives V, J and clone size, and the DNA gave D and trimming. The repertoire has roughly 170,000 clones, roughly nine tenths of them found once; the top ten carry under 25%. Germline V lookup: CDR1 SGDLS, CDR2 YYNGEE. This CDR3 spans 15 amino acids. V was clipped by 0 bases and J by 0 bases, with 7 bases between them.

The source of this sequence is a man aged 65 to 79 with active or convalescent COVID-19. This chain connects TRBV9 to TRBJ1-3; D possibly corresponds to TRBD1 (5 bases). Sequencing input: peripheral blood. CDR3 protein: CASSVAGDSGNTIYF. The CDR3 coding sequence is TGTGCCAGCAGCGTAGCGGGGGACTCTGGAAACACCATATATTTT. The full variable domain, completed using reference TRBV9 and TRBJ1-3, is DSGVTQTPKHLITATGQRVTLRCSPRSGDLSVYWYQQSLDQGLQFLIQYYNGEERAKGNILERFSAQQFPDLHSELNLSSLELGDSALYFCASSVAGDSGNTIYFGEGSWLTVV.